The rows below give T cell receptor beta chains drawn from one sample of a study of neurological immune-mediated disorders. Each CDR3 protein gets one entry after TCRdb re-called the 5' RACE reads with MiXCR. The table includes some 60,000 distinct CDR3 sequences, nearly 10% detected once. The sequencing sample was made of PBMCs. These receptors all stem from a young man in good health. CDR3s include the opening cysteine and the closing phenylalanine or tryptophan. Each record gives: J gene, clone size, V gene, D gene, CDR3 protein, CDR3 DNA. A D gene is named only where the DNA matches it firmly. Not all rows give a size; the values are once, few, many and, for expanded clones, a class.

j_call: TRBJ2-5; clone_size: few; v_call: TRBV14; d_call: .; cdr3_aa: CASSQVTSTETQYF; cdr3_nt: TGTGCCAGCAGCCAGGTGACATCGACTGAGACCCAGTACTTC
j_call: TRBJ2-7; clone_size: many; v_call: TRBV28; d_call: .; cdr3_aa: CASIQQGVLYEQYF; cdr3_nt: TGTGCCAGCATCCAACAGGGAGTCCTCTACGAGCAGTACTTC
j_call: TRBJ2-7; clone_size: many; v_call: TRBV20-1; d_call: TRBD2; cdr3_aa: CSARDPDYGRVPYEQYF; cdr3_nt: TGCAGTGCTAGAGATCCCGATTACGGGAGGGTACCCTACGAGCAGTACTTC
j_call: TRBJ2-1; clone_size: many; v_call: TRBV12-3/TRBV12-4; d_call: TRBD2; cdr3_aa: CASSLGTSGFDNEQFF; cdr3_nt: TGTGCCAGCAGCCTCGGGACTAGCGGGTTTGACAATGAGCAGTTCTTC
j_call: TRBJ1-6; clone_size: .; v_call: TRBV5-1; d_call: .; cdr3_aa: CASSLEGSNNSPLHF; cdr3_nt: TGCGCCAGCAGCTTGGAGGGATCAAATAATTCACCCCTACACTTT
j_call: TRBJ1-5; clone_size: .; v_call: TRBV20-1; d_call: .; cdr3_aa: CSASSGGGVYQPHYF; cdr3_nt: TGCAGTGCTAGTTCGGGCGGCGGGGTCTATCAGCCCCATTATTTT
j_call: TRBJ1-6; clone_size: many; v_call: TRBV18; d_call: TRBD1; cdr3_aa: CASSPRTGADGSPLHF; cdr3_nt: TGTGCCAGCTCACCCCGGACAGGGGCGGATGGTTCACCCCTCCACTTT
j_call: TRBJ2-1; clone_size: many; v_call: TRBV5-1; d_call: TRBD1; cdr3_aa: CASSLGGQGNEQFF; cdr3_nt: TGCGCCAGCAGCTTGGGGGGACAGGGCAATGAGCAGTTCTTC
j_call: TRBJ2-3; clone_size: many; v_call: TRBV12-3/TRBV12-4; d_call: .; cdr3_aa: CASRSYDPTQYF; cdr3_nt: TGTGCCAGCAGGTCTTATGATCCTACGCAGTATTTT
j_call: TRBJ2-5; clone_size: many; v_call: TRBV6-6; d_call: TRBD1; cdr3_aa: CASSLPGQGTETQYF; cdr3_nt: TGTGCCAGCAGTCTTCCGGGACAGGGAACGGAGACCCAGTACTTC
j_call: TRBJ2-5; clone_size: many; v_call: TRBV9; d_call: .; cdr3_aa: CASSVKPLETQYF; cdr3_nt: TGTGCCAGCAGCGTAAAACCTCTAGAGACCCAGTACTTC
j_call: TRBJ2-3; clone_size: many; v_call: TRBV7-2; d_call: TRBD2; cdr3_aa: CASGTSGSIADTQYF; cdr3_nt: TGTGCCAGCGGGACTAGCGGGAGTATCGCAGATACGCAGTATTTT
j_call: TRBJ1-5; clone_size: many; v_call: TRBV20-1; d_call: .; cdr3_aa: CSARDRRVGSNQPQHF; cdr3_nt: TGCAGTGCTAGGGACCGAAGAGTAGGAAGCAATCAGCCCCAGCATTTT
j_call: TRBJ2-1; clone_size: many; v_call: TRBV13; d_call: .; cdr3_aa: CASSLGGNSYNEQFF; cdr3_nt: TGTGCCAGCAGCTTAGGCGGGAACTCCTACAATGAGCAGTTCTTC
j_call: TRBJ2-3; clone_size: many; v_call: TRBV20-1; d_call: .; cdr3_aa: CSPGALGDVTDTQYF; cdr3_nt: TGCAGCCCGGGGGCATTGGGGGATGTGACAGATACGCAGTATTTT
j_call: TRBJ2-7; clone_size: many; v_call: TRBV5-1; d_call: .; cdr3_aa: CASSLVSDYEQYF; cdr3_nt: TGCGCCAGCAGCTTGGTCTCGGACTACGAGCAGTACTTC
j_call: TRBJ2-1; clone_size: many; v_call: TRBV12-3/TRBV12-4; d_call: .; cdr3_aa: CASSFPAQGKHEQFF; cdr3_nt: TGTGCCAGCAGTTTCCCCGCACAGGGTAAACATGAGCAGTTCTTC
j_call: TRBJ1-1; clone_size: many; v_call: TRBV7-2; d_call: TRBD1; cdr3_aa: CASSPRTGNTEAFF; cdr3_nt: TGTGCCAGCAGCCCAAGGACAGGGAACACTGAAGCTTTCTTT
j_call: TRBJ2-6; clone_size: many; v_call: TRBV10-3; d_call: TRBD2; cdr3_aa: CAISGRSGGDGANVLTF; cdr3_nt: TGTGCCATCAGTGGGCGCTCGGGAGGGGACGGGGCCAACGTCCTGACTTTC
j_call: TRBJ2-2; clone_size: many; v_call: TRBV6-2/TRBV6-3; d_call: TRBD2; cdr3_aa: CASSQLAGDTGELFF; cdr3_nt: TGTGCCAGCAGTCAACTAGCGGGAGACACCGGGGAGCTGTTTTTT
j_call: TRBJ2-3; clone_size: many; v_call: TRBV5-1; d_call: TRBD1; cdr3_aa: CASSGGQGRLTDTQYF; cdr3_nt: TGCGCCAGCAGCGGCGGACAGGGGAGATTGACAGATACGCAGTATTTT
j_call: TRBJ2-1; clone_size: many; v_call: TRBV12-3/TRBV12-4; d_call: .; cdr3_aa: CASRGSAGSSYNEQFF; cdr3_nt: TGTGCCAGCAGGGGGTCTGCGGGGAGCTCCTACAATGAGCAGTTCTTC
j_call: TRBJ2-5; clone_size: many; v_call: TRBV30; d_call: .; cdr3_aa: CAWSAGGKETQYF; cdr3_nt: TGTGCCTGGAGTGCAGGCGGTAAAGAGACCCAGTACTTC
j_call: TRBJ2-2; clone_size: many; v_call: TRBV5-1; d_call: .; cdr3_aa: CASSLGGGVNTGELFF; cdr3_nt: TGCGCCAGCAGCTTGGGCGGGGGCGTGAACACCGGGGAGCTGTTTTTT
j_call: TRBJ2-2; clone_size: many; v_call: TRBV28; d_call: TRBD1; cdr3_aa: CASSRPDVLHKQGEGTGELFF; cdr3_nt: TGTGCCAGCAGTCGGCCTGACGTCCTGCATAAACAGGGGGAAGGCACCGGGGAGCTGTTTTTT
j_call: TRBJ1-4; clone_size: many; v_call: TRBV5-1; d_call: .; cdr3_aa: CASSPGDNEKLFF; cdr3_nt: TGCGCCAGCAGCCCGGGAGATAATGAAAAACTGTTTTTT
j_call: TRBJ2-1; clone_size: .; v_call: TRBV7-3; d_call: TRBD2; cdr3_aa: CASSLSLAGDLYYNEQFF; cdr3_nt: TGTGCCAGCAGCTTATCATTAGCGGGAGACCTCTACTACAATGAGCAGTTCTTC
j_call: TRBJ1-6; clone_size: many; v_call: TRBV7-9; d_call: .; cdr3_aa: CAIDGTPPDNSPLHF; cdr3_nt: TGTGCCATCGACGGGACACCTCCGGATAATTCACCCCTCCACTTT
j_call: TRBJ2-3; clone_size: many; v_call: TRBV4-1; d_call: .; cdr3_aa: CASSQVRDTDTQYF; cdr3_nt: TGCGCCAGCAGCCAAGTTAGGGACACAGATACGCAGTATTTT
j_call: TRBJ2-7; clone_size: many; v_call: TRBV18; d_call: .; cdr3_aa: CASSQSARPYEQYF; cdr3_nt: TGTGCCAGCTCACAAAGTGCGAGGCCCTACGAGCAGTACTTC
j_call: TRBJ2-3; clone_size: many; v_call: TRBV20-1; d_call: TRBD2; cdr3_aa: CSARDSLAGAGTDTQYF; cdr3_nt: TGCAGTGCTAGAGACTCACTAGCGGGAGCTGGCACAGATACGCAGTATTTT
j_call: TRBJ2-7; clone_size: .; v_call: TRBV5-1; d_call: .; cdr3_aa: CAISFGQIIFSYEQDF; cdr3_nt: TGCGCCATCAGCTTCGGGCAGATTATATTCTCCTACGAGCAGGACTTC
j_call: TRBJ2-7; clone_size: many; v_call: TRBV5-1; d_call: .; cdr3_aa: CASSKLDSSYEQYF; cdr3_nt: TGCGCCAGCAGCAAACTGGACAGCTCCTACGAGCAGTACTTC
j_call: TRBJ2-3; clone_size: many; v_call: TRBV5-1; d_call: .; cdr3_aa: CASSLEQSTDTQYF; cdr3_nt: TGCGCCAGCAGCTTGGAACAGAGCACAGATACGCAGTATTTT
j_call: TRBJ2-1; clone_size: many; v_call: TRBV5-1; d_call: TRBD2; cdr3_aa: CASSWGLAGDYNEQFF; cdr3_nt: TGCGCCAGCAGCTGGGGACTAGCGGGGGATTACAATGAGCAGTTCTTC
j_call: TRBJ2-7; clone_size: many; v_call: TRBV5-1; d_call: .; cdr3_aa: CASSLNGVRYEQYF; cdr3_nt: TGCGCCAGCAGCTTGAATGGGGTAAGATACGAGCAGTACTTC
j_call: TRBJ2-5; clone_size: many; v_call: TRBV7-9; d_call: .; cdr3_aa: CASSSKETQYF; cdr3_nt: TGTGCCAGCAGCTCTAAAGAGACCCAGTACTTC
j_call: TRBJ1-1; clone_size: many; v_call: TRBV5-6; d_call: .; cdr3_aa: CASSLGETNTEAFF; cdr3_nt: TGTGCCAGCAGCTTGGGCGAAACGAACACTGAAGCTTTCTTT
j_call: TRBJ2-1; clone_size: many; v_call: TRBV12-3/TRBV12-4; d_call: TRBD1; cdr3_aa: CASSDWTGQSSYNEQFF; cdr3_nt: TGTGCCAGCAGTGACTGGACAGGACAAAGCTCCTACAATGAGCAGTTCTTC
j_call: TRBJ2-1; clone_size: many; v_call: TRBV20-1; d_call: .; cdr3_aa: CSASLPNRGTMNEQFF; cdr3_nt: TGCAGTGCTAGTCTCCCCAATAGGGGGACTATGAATGAGCAGTTCTTC
j_call: TRBJ2-7; clone_size: many; v_call: TRBV20-1; d_call: .; cdr3_aa: CSARQTDRSYEQYF; cdr3_nt: TGCAGTGCTCGACAGACAGATCGCTCCTACGAGCAGTACTTC
j_call: TRBJ2-7; clone_size: many; v_call: TRBV11-2; d_call: TRBD2; cdr3_aa: CASSPWTSGIYEQYF; cdr3_nt: TGTGCCAGCAGCCCTTGGACTAGCGGGATCTACGAGCAGTACTTC
j_call: TRBJ2-5; clone_size: many; v_call: TRBV2; d_call: TRBD2; cdr3_aa: CASNGEGLAGETQYF; cdr3_nt: TGTGCCAGCAACGGCGAGGGACTAGCGGGAGAGACCCAGTACTTC
j_call: TRBJ2-1; clone_size: many; v_call: TRBV5-1; d_call: .; cdr3_aa: CASSLVIVGGYNEQFF; cdr3_nt: TGCGCCAGCAGCTTGGTTATTGTCGGCGGCTACAATGAGCAGTTCTTC
j_call: TRBJ1-2; clone_size: many; v_call: TRBV5-1; d_call: .; cdr3_aa: CASSLTPGGLNGYTF; cdr3_nt: TGCGCCAGCAGCTTGACTCCGGGAGGATTAAACGGCTACACCTTC
j_call: TRBJ2-7; clone_size: many; v_call: TRBV2; d_call: TRBD1; cdr3_aa: CASRRDRDYEQYF; cdr3_nt: TGTGCCAGCAGACGGGACAGGGACTACGAGCAGTACTTC
j_call: TRBJ2-2; clone_size: many; v_call: TRBV20-1; d_call: TRBD1; cdr3_aa: CSASQGAPGELFF; cdr3_nt: TGCAGTGCTTCCCAGGGGGCGCCTGGGGAGCTGTTTTTT